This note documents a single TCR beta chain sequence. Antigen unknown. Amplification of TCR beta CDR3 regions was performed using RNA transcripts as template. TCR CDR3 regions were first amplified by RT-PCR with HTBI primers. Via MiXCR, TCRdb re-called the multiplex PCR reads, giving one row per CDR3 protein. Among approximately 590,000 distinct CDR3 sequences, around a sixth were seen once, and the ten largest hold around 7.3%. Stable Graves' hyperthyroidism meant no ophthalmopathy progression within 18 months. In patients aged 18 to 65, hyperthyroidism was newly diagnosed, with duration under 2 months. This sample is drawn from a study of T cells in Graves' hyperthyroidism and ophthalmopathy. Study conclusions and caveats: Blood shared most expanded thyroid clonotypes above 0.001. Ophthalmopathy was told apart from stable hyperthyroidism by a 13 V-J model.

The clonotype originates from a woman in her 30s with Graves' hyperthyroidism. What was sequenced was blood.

The CDR3 coding sequence is TGCGCCAGCAGCTTGGAGGTAGGACTAGCGGGGACACAATCTGGCACAGATACGCAGTATTTT. Amino acid sequence: CASSLEVGLAGTQSGTDTQYF. The chain joins TRBV5-1 to TRBJ2-3, with TRBD2 identical over 12 bases. The CDR3 covers 21 residues. V was pared by 0 bases and J by 1 base, with 15 bases of the junction left unmatched. CDR1 and CDR2 (germline): SGHRS, YFSETQ.